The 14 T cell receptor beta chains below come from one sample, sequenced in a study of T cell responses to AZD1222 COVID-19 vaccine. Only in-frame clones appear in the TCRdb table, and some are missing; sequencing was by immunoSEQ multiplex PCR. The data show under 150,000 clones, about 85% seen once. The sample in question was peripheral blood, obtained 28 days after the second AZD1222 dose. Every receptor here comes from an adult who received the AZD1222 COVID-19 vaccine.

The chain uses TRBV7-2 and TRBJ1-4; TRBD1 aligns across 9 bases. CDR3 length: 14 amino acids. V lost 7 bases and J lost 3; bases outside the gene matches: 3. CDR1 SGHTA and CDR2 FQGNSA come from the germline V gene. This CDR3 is CASTGDRANEKLFF. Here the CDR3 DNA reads TGTGCCAGCACCGGGGACAGGGCTAATGAAAAACTGTTTTTT.

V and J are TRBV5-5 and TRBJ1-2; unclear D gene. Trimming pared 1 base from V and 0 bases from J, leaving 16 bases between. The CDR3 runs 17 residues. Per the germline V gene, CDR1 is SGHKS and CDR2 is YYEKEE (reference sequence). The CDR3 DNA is TGTGCCAGCAGCTTGAGGCCGGATCCAAGTCCTAACTATGGCTACACCTTC. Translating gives CASSLRPDPSPNYGYTF. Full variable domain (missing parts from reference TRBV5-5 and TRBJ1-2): DAGVTQSPTHLIKTRGQQVTLRCSPISGHKSVSWYQQVLGQGPQFIFQYYEKEERGRGNFPDRFSARQFPNYSSELNVNALLLGDSALYLCASSLRPDPSPNYGYTFGSGTRLTVV.

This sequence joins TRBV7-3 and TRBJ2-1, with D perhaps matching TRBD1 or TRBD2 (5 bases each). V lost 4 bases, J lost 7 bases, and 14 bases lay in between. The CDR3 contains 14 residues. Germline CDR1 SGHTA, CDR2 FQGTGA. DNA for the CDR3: TGTGCCAGCAGCTCAGACAGTTCGGGGAATGAGCAGTTCTTC. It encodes CASSSDSSGNEQFF.

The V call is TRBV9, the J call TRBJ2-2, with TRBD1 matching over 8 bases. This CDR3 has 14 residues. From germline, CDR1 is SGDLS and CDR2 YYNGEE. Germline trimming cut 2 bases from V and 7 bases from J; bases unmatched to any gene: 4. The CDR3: CASSVWTGNGELFF. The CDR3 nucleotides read TGTGCCAGCAGCGTTTGGACAGGGAACGGGGAGCTGTTTTTT.

The DNA of the CDR3 is TGTGCCAGCAGCTTGGCCAGGGTAGACGAGACCCAGTACTTC. Encoded protein: CASSLARVDETQYF. The chain is built from TRBV5-5 and TRBJ2-5; D may be TRBD1 (5 bases). The germline gives CDR1 SGHKS, CDR2 YYEKEE (reference sequence). Trimming removed 0 bases at V and 5 bases at J, with 11 bases between. The CDR3 consists of 14 residues.

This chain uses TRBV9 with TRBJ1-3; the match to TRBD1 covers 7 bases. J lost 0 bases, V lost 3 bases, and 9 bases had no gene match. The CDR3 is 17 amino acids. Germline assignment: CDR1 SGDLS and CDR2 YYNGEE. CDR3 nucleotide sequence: TGTGCCAGCAGCGGTATAGGGGGCATGGACTCTGGAAACACCATATATTTT. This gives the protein CASSGIGGMDSGNTIYF.

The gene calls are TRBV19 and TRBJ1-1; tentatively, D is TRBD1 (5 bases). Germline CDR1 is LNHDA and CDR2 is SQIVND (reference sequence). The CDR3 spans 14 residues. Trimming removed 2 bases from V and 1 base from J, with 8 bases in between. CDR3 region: CASSIRQSNTEAFF. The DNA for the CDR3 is TGTGCCAGTAGTATACGACAGTCGAACACTGAAGCTTTCTTT.

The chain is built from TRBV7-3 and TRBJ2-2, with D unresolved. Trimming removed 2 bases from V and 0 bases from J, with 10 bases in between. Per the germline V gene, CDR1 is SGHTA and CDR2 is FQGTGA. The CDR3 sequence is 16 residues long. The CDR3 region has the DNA TGTGCCAGCAGCTTACTAGGGTCTGCGAACACCGGGGAGCTGTTTTTT. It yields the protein CASSLLGSANTGELFF.

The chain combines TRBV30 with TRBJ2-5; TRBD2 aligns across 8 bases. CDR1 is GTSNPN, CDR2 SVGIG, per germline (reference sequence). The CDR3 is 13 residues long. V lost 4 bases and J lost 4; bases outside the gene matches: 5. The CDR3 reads CAWMGLVGETQYF. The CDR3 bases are TGTGCCTGGATGGGACTAGTAGGAGAGACCCAGTACTTC.

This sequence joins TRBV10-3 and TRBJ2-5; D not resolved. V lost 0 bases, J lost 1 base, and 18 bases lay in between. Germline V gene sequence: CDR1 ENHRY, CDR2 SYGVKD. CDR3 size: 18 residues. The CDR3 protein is CAISESNSLAAFQETQYF. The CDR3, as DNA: TGTGCCATCAGTGAGTCGAACTCTCTGGCGGCCTTCCAAGAGACCCAGTACTTC.

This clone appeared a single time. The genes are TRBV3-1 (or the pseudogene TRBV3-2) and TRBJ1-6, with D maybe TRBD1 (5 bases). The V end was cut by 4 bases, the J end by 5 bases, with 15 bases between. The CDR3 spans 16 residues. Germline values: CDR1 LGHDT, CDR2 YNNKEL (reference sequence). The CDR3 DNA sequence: TGTGCCAGCAGCCCGGCCGGGACTGCTCATAATTCACCCCTCCACTTT. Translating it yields CASSPAGTAHNSPLHF.

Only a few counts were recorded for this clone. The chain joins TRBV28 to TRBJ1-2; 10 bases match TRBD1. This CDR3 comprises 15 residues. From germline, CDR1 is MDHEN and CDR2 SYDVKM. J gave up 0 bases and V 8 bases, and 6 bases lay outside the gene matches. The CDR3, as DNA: TGTGCCAGCTTAACGACAGGGGGCCCTAACTATGGCTACACCTTC. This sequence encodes CASLTTGGPNYGYTF.

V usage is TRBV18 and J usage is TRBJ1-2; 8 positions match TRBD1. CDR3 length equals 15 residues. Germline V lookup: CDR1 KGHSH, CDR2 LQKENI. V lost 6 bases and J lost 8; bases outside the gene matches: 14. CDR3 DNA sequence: TGTGCCAGCTCCCCCGACAGGGGATATGCCTACGGCTACACCTTC. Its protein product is CASSPDRGYAYGYTF.

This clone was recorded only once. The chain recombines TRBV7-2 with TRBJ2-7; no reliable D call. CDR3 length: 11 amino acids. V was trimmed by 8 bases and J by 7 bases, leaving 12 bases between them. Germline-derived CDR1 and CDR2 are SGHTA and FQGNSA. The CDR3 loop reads CASSTYGEQYF. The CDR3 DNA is TGTGCCAGCTCTACCTACGGGGAGCAGTACTTC.